This T cell receptor (beta chain) was profiled in a study of OX40 agonist ivuxolimab in advanced cancers. Study at large: The study treated patients with ivuxolimab, an agonistic anti-OX40 (CD134) antibody. Study outcomes and limitations: In the expanded peripheral T cells, antigen specificity was never determined. CD4+ and CD8+ blood T cells expanded clonally by week 6 at 0.1 to 3.0 mg/kg.

Germline assignment: CDR1 SGHNT and CDR2 YYREEE (reference sequence). The CDR3 spans 15 residues. V was shortened by 0 bases and J by 2 bases, with 6 bases between the two germline ends. Comment on this clone: Its antigen remains unknown.

Here immunoSEQ multiplex PCR was the method, and the copy in TCRdb shows in-frame clones only, minus some. Altogether fewer than 100,000 clones are present, approximately 90% being singletons, with the ten largest covering over 0.4%. The V gene is TRBV5-4, the J gene TRBJ2-6; a possible D gene is TRBD1 (6 bases). The source of this sequence is an adult with an advanced solid tumor such as melanoma, head and neck, liver or kidney cancer. This specimen was CD4+ or CD8+ T cells sorted from blood, taken in a trial of the OX40 agonist ivuxolimab. In nucleotides, the CDR3 is TGTGCCAGCAGCTTGGGGGGGCCTGGGGCCAACGTCCTGACTTTC. This gives the protein CASSLGGPGANVLTF.